A single sample is the source of the 29 T cell receptor beta chains below, sequenced in a study of glioma-infiltrating T cells. TCR alpha and beta CDR3 regions were amplified from RNA using iRepertoire nested multiplex PCR. TCRdb re-derived calls from the multiplex PCR reads in MiXCR, one entry per CDR3 protein. The data show roughly 40,000 distinct CDR3 sequences, under 25% seen once. The sample comprised glioma tissue, nonneoplastic brain tissue, or PBMCs (not recorded which). All receptors derive from a human donor with low-grade glioma or glioblastoma, undergoing nonglioma brain surgery, or in good health (not recorded which).

The chain couples TRBV18 to TRBJ2-1, with D unclear. The V gene lost 3 bases and the J gene lost 6 bases, with 15 bases spanning the gap. Germline CDR1 KGHSH, CDR2 LQKENI. The CDR3 runs 15 residues. The CDR3: CASSPPRKNGNEQFF. The CDR3 region has the DNA TGTGCCAGCTCACCCCCCAGGAAGAACGGCAATGAGCAGTTCTTC.

This clonotype was counted at least ten times. The CDR3 DNA reads TGTGCCAGCAGAGCCCGGGACGGAAACAATCAGCCCCAGCATTTT. Translating gives CASRARDGNNQPQHF. The chain joins TRBV2 to TRBJ1-5; D is possibly TRBD1 (5 bases). Germline CDR1 SNHLY, CDR2 FYNNEI. The V gene lost 6 bases and the J gene lost 3 bases, with 15 bases spanning the gap. The CDR3 is made up of 15 amino acids.

This clonotype showed up many times. V usage is TRBV6-2 or TRBV6-3 and J usage is TRBJ1-1; D gene uncertain. V lost 3 bases and J lost 4, with 9 bases in between. Per germline, CDR1 MNHEY and CDR2 SVGEGT. This CDR3 is 13 amino acids long. The CDR3: CASSYGRGTEAFF. CDR3 bases: TGTGCCAGCAGTTATGGGCGGGGCACTGAAGCTTTCTTT.

On this clonotype: A much larger clonotype is one base distant, so this may be a read error. The gene calls are TRBV6-2 or TRBV6-3 and TRBJ2-1; D uncertain. The CDR3 extends over 13 amino acids. Germline lookup yields CDR1 MNHEY and CDR2 SVGEGT. V was cut by 2 bases and J by 9 bases, with 11 bases left in between. The CDR3 loop is CASSYPFVSEQFF. DNA of the CDR3: TGTGCCAGCAGTTACCCTTTCGTCAGTGAGCAGTTCTTC.

There are many counts of this clonotype. The chain recombines TRBV2 with TRBJ2-7, with D maybe TRBD1 (8 bases). Germline lookup yields CDR1 SNHLY and CDR2 FYNNEI. The CDR3 spans 15 residues. V was clipped by 1 base and J by 4 bases, with 14 bases between them. The CDR3, as DNA: TGTGCCAGCAGTGAAGGACAGGGGAGGGGATACGAGCAGTACTTC. Amino acid sequence: CASSEGQGRGYEQYF.

This clonotype has more than one count but fewer than ten. The V gene is TRBV7-9, the J gene TRBJ1-2; D not resolved. Looked up from germline, CDR1 is SEHNR and CDR2 is FQNEAQ (reference sequence). The CDR3 has 15 amino acids. V was cut by 2 bases and J by 3 bases, with 13 bases left in between. CDR3: CASSLPKGMDYGYTF. Here the CDR3 DNA reads TGTGCCAGCAGCTTACCGAAAGGGATGGACTATGGCTACACCTTC.

Turning to this clonotype: A much bigger clone sits one base away, suggesting this may be a read error. The rearrangement uses TRBV20-1 and TRBJ2-1, with D possibly being TRBD1 (5 bases). This CDR3 is built from 10 residues. Germline CDR1 and CDR2: DFQATT and SNEGSKA (reference sequence). The CDR3 loop reads CRAGHNEQFF. As DNA, the CDR3 is TGCAGAGCAGGGCACAATGAGCAGTTCTTC.

This clonotype was recorded many times. The CDR3 is CASGGFKETQYF. In DNA, the CDR3 is TGTGCCAGCGGGGGTTTCAAAGAGACCCAGTACTTC. The chain carries TRBV12-3 or TRBV12-4 and TRBJ2-5, with D possibly being TRBD1 or TRBD2 (5 bases each). This CDR3 spans 12 amino acids. Between the trimmed V and J ends, which lost 8 bases and 3 bases, there was a span of 10 bases.

This clonotype showed up many times. CDR3 nucleotides: TGTGCCAGCAGTCAAACACCGGAGCCCGCAGATACGCAGTATTTT. Residues: CASSQTPEPADTQYF. This rearrangement joins TRBV2 to TRBJ2-3; no clear D. Trimming cost V 5 bases and J 4 bases, with 16 bases left between them. Germline CDR1 and CDR2: SNHLY and FYNNEI. The CDR3 runs to 15 residues.

The chain carries TRBV12-3 or TRBV12-4 and TRBJ1-2; D not resolved. The CDR3 contains 11 residues. V lost 6 bases and J 9 bases, leaving 11 bases between the germline ends. The CDR3 here is CASRVGSSYTF. The CDR3 nucleotides read TGTGCCAGCAGGGTTGGGTCCAGCTACACCTTC.

Details on this clonotype: This is likely a read error, given that the CDR3 carries no conserved phenylalanine or tryptophan at its end. The rearrangement joins TRBV27 to TRBJ2-2; no reliable D call. The CDR3 runs to 17 residues. The V gene lost 6 bases and the J gene lost 0 bases, with 17 bases spanning the gap. Germline values: CDR1 MNHEY, CDR2 SMNVEV (reference sequence). The CDR3 loop reads CASRSFPGRSNTGELFS. The DNA for the CDR3 is TGTGCCAGCAGATCATTTCCCGGCAGGTCGAACACCGGGGAGCTGTTTTCC.

This clonotype came up a few times. A single base separates this from a much larger clone, so it may be a read error. The J gene is TRBJ2-3, the V gene TRBV28, with TRBD2 matching 7 bases. CDR1 and CDR2 (germline): MDHEN, SYDVKM. The CDR3 spans 14 residues. The CDR3, as DNA: TGTGTCACCTACGGTGGGGGGGGAAGGAATACGCAGTATTTT. Encoded protein: CVTYGGGGRNTQYF.

This clonotype appeared many times. The chain combines TRBV28 with TRBJ2-3, with D possibly being TRBD1 (5 bases). The CDR3 covers 15 residues. V was cut by 2 bases and J by 8 bases, with 17 bases left in between. Germline CDR1 MDHEN, CDR2 SYDVKM. For the CDR3, the DNA is TGTGCCAGCAGTTTAGACAGAGCCCTAAGGAGTACGCAGTATTTT. It yields the protein CASSLDRALRSTQYF.

This clonotype was detected only a few times. The rearrangement joins TRBV5-4 to TRBJ2-3; 8 bases fit TRBD2. With V trimmed by 5 bases and J by 1 base, 0 bases remained unmatched. Germline CDR1 and CDR2: SGHNT and YYREEE (reference sequence). The CDR3 is 13 residues long. CDR3 sequence: CASRTSGTDTQYF. CDR3 sequence (DNA): TGTGCCAGCAGGACTAGCGGCACAGATACGCAGTATTTT.

This clonotype was counted many times. The chain has TRBV4-1 and TRBJ2-1, with 12 bases fitting TRBD2. V lost 6 bases, J lost 8 bases, and 8 bases stayed unmatched. This CDR3 has 15 residues. In germline, CDR1 is MGHRA, CDR2 YSYEKL. CDR3 nucleotides: TGCGCCAGCAGTAACGGACTAGCGGGGAGGGATGAGCAGTTCTTC. Translated: CASSNGLAGRDEQFF.

This clonotype was observed at least ten times. The chain joins TRBV28 to TRBJ2-7; TRBD1 might be the D (5 bases). Germline CDR1 MDHEN, CDR2 SYDVKM. Trimming removed 1 base at V and 9 bases at J, with 16 bases between. CDR3 length: 14 amino acids. The CDR3 nucleotides are TGTGCCAGCAGTTTATTCGGCAGGGCCTTTGGGCAGTACTTC. Translating it yields CASSLFGRAFGQYF.

Many counts were recorded for this clonotype. The CDR3 DNA follows: TGTGCCAGCATCAAGGCAGGGAGAGAGACCCAGTACTTC. Amino acid sequence: CASIKAGRETQYF. The chain has TRBV6-2 or TRBV6-3 and TRBJ2-5; D may match TRBD1 or TRBD2 (5 bases each). The CDR3 contains 13 residues. CDR1 is MNHEY and CDR2 is SVGEGT in the germline V gene. V gave up 7 bases and J gave up 4 bases, with 13 bases separating them.

This clonotype is medium-sized within its sample. CDR3 protein: CASSYSTSGAYEQYF. The CDR3 DNA reads as TGTGCCAGCAGTTACTCGACTAGCGGGGCCTACGAGCAGTACTTC. This chain uses TRBV6-6 with TRBJ2-7, with TRBD2 matching 11 bases. V gave up 0 bases and J gave up 2 bases; unmatched junction bases: 0. The CDR3 consists of 15 residues. CDR1 and CDR2 (germline): MNHNY, SVGAGI (reference sequence).

This clonotype was recorded many times. The chain's CDR3 is CASSPPDSSYNEQFF. CDR3 coding DNA: TGTGCCAGCAGTCCACCCGACAGCTCCTACAATGAGCAGTTCTTC. This chain joins TRBV6-1 and TRBJ2-1; perhaps TRBD1 as D (5 bases). Germline lookup yields CDR1 MNHNS and CDR2 SASEGT. Deletions cut 5 bases from V and 0 bases from J, with 11 bases between. The CDR3 sequence is 15 residues long.

This chain's CDR3 is CASFPIWTIYNEQFF. CDR3 nucleotides: TGTGCCAGCTTCCCCATCTGGACTATATACAATGAGCAGTTCTTC. The rearrangement joins TRBV27 to TRBJ2-1, with TRBD2 as a possible D gene (6 bases). Trimming shortened V by 8 bases and J by 4 bases, and 18 bases separated the two germline ends. In germline, CDR1 is MNHEY, CDR2 SMNVEV (reference sequence). The CDR3 loop spans 15 amino acids.

Only a few counts were recorded for this clonotype. The chain joins TRBV5-1 to TRBJ2-2; perhaps TRBD1 as D (5 bases). The CDR3 runs 15 residues. Germline CDR1 reads SGHRS; CDR2 reads YFSETQ. Trimming removed 1 base from V and 6 bases from J, with 13 bases in between. CDR3 protein: CASSLMQGGPGELFF. The CDR3 nucleotides read TGCGCCAGCAGCTTGATGCAGGGCGGTCCCGGGGAGCTGTTTTTT.

Details on this clonotype: A much larger clone is a single base away; this may be a read error. CDR3 loop: CASGPGQYQETQYF. CDR3 coding DNA: TGTGCCAGCGGGCCTGGACAGTACCAAGAGACCCAGTACTTC. The chain is built from TRBV5-4 and TRBJ2-5; possible D gene TRBD1, 6 bases. CDR3 length equals 14 residues. Trimming removed 7 bases at V and 0 bases at J, with 13 bases between. Germline V lookup: CDR1 SGHNT, CDR2 YYREEE (reference sequence). Full variable domain (missing parts from reference TRBV5-4 and TRBJ2-5): ETGVTQSPTHLIKTRGQQVTLRCSSQSGHNTVSWYQQALGQGPQFIFQYYREEENGRGNFPPRFSGLQFPNYSSELNVNALELDDSALYLCASGPGQYQETQYFGPGTRLLVL.

This clonotype was found many times. The rearrangement links TRBV15 to TRBJ2-3, with a tentative D call TRBD1 (5 bases). The V gene's germline CDR1 is LNHNV and CDR2 YYDKDF (reference sequence). The length of the CDR3 is 14 residues. Trimming cost V 1 base and J 3 bases, with 8 bases left between them. CDR3 nucleotides: TGTGCCACCAGCAGAGTGCAGGGAACAGATACGCAGTATTTT. Its protein is CATSRVQGTDTQYF.

A few counts support this clonotype. A clone one base away is much larger, so this may be a read error. A read error is likely, as this CDR3 ends without the conserved phenylalanine or tryptophan. The chain recombines TRBV28 with TRBJ1-2; maybe TRBD1 (6 bases). V was trimmed by 6 bases and J by 3 bases, leaving 11 bases between them. The germline gives CDR1 MDHEN, CDR2 SYDVKM. This CDR3 contains 13 residues. The CDR3 spells CASRIRGDYGYTL. CDR3 DNA sequence: TGTGCCAGCAGAATCAGGGGAGACTATGGCTACACCTTG.

This clonotype was seen at least ten times. V and J are TRBV7-9 and TRBJ2-5, with D perhaps TRBD2 (6 bases). V was cut by 2 bases and J by 0 bases, with 13 bases left in between. The CDR3 extends over 16 amino acids. Looked up from germline, CDR1 is SEHNR and CDR2 is FQNEAQ (reference sequence). This CDR3 is CASSLYPGADQETQYF. In DNA form, the CDR3 reads TGTGCCAGCAGCTTATACCCGGGAGCGGACCAAGAGACCCAGTACTTC. The whole variable domain, filled in from reference TRBV7-9 and TRBJ2-5, reads DTGVSQNPRHKITKRGQNVTFRCDPISEHNRLYWYRQTLGQGPEFLTYFQNEAQLEKSRLLSDRFSAERPKGSFSTLEIQRTEQGDSAMYLCASSLYPGADQETQYFGPGTRLLVL.

This clonotype was picked up many times. In DNA, the CDR3 is TGTGCCAGCAGCCTCGTCGGATCCGGGGTCTGGGAGCAGTACTTC. This encodes CASSLVGSGVWEQYF. The genes are TRBV7-2 and TRBJ2-7, with a weak D call TRBD2 (5 bases). Germline CDR1 and CDR2: SGHTA and FQGNSA. The CDR3 totals 15 residues. V lost 5 bases to trimming and J lost 7 bases, with 21 bases between them.

With regard to this clonotype: Germline is not matched at one junction end, which may reflect a read error. The chain combines TRBV6-1 with TRBJ2-4, with D unresolved. The CDR3 is made up of 16 amino acids. Germline V gene sequence: CDR1 MNHNS, CDR2 SASEGT. The CDR3: CASSESAGIAKNIQYF. CDR3 coding DNA: TGCGCCAGCAGTGAGTCCGCTGGTATAGCCAAAAACATTCAGTACTTC.

This clonotype was counted ten times or more. V and J are TRBV11-2 and TRBJ1-1; 9 bases map to TRBD1. The CDR3 totals 16 residues. Unmatched junction bases numbered 9, after V lost 3 bases and J lost 4 bases. Germline CDR1 and CDR2: SGHAT and FQNNGV. CDR3 amino acids: CASSLFTGGPGTEAFF. CDR3 nucleotides: TGTGCCAGCAGCTTGTTTACAGGGGGCCCGGGCACTGAAGCTTTCTTT.

This clonotype occurred many times. The rearrangement joins TRBV2 to TRBJ2-7; 9 bases line up with TRBD1. J lost 1 base, V lost 6 bases, and 4 bases had no gene match. The CDR3 length is 14 residues. Germline-derived CDR1 and CDR2 are SNHLY and FYNNEI. The CDR3 DNA follows: TGTGCCAGCAGAGGACAGGGGTTTTCCTACGAGCAGTACTTC. This gives the protein CASRGQGFSYEQYF.